This T cell receptor beta chain is from a study of control samples from healthy donors and cancer patients (TCRdb year 2020). Trimming costs V 5 bases and J 0 bases, and their ends lie 8 bases apart. Taken from the germline V gene, the CDR1 and CDR2 loops are SGHRS and YFSETQ. The CDR3, from cysteine to phenylalanine, totals 14 residues. Kept here is only the CDR3 DNA, which spans 42 bases and is read in frame from base 1. This clone occurred a few times. It lacks a known antigen. No clone much larger than this one lies a single base away; base qualities are absent. The library was produced with the immunoSEQ multiplex PCR assay. TCRdb re-hosts the immuneACCESS table, in-frame sequences only. Its copies lack some clones; in the studies checked, an unresolved V gene accounts for under half of them, and the cause for the rest is not known. This sample holds some 120,000 clones; 85% to 95% were observed only once. The ten largest make up 0.5% to 0.7% of the sample.

The TCR was taken from a man older than 75 with head and neck cancer. The rearrangement joined TRBV5-1 to TRBJ2-2; the D gene is unclear. Sequencing input: PBMCs. In nucleotides, the sequence is TGCGCCAGCAGTCTCGGAGCGAACACCGGGGAGCTGTTTTTT. It translates as CASSLGANTGELFF.